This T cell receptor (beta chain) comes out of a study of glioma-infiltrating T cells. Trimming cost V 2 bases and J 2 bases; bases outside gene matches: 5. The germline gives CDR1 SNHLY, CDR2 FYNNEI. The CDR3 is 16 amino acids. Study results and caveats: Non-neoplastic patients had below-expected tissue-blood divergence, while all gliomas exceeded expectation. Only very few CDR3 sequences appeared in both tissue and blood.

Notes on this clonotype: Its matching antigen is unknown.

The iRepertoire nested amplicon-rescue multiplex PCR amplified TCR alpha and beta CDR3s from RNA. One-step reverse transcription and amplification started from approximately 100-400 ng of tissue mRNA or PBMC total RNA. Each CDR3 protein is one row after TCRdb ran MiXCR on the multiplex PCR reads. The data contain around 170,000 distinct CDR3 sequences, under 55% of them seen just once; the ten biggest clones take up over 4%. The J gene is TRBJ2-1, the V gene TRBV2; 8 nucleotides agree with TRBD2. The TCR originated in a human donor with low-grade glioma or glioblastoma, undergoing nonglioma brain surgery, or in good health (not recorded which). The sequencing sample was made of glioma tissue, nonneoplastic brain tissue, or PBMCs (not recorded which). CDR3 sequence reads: CASSERLSGTYNEQFF. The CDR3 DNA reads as TGTGCCAGCAGTGAACGTCTTAGCGGGACCTACAATGAGCAGTTCTTC.